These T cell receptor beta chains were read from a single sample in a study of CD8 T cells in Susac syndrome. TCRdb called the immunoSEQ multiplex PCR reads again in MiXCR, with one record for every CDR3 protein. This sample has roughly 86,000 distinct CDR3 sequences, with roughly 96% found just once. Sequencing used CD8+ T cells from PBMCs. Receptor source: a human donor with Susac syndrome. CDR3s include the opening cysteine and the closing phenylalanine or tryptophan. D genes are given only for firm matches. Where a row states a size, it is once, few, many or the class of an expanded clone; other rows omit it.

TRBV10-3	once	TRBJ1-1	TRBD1	CAIRTGKGTEAFF	TGTGCCATCCGGACAGGGAAGGGCACTGAAGCTTTCTTT
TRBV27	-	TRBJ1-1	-	CASSSKEFTEAFF	TGTGCCAGCAGTTCGAAGGAATTCACTGAAGCTTTCTTT
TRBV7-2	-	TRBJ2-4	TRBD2	CASSTPGLLQYF	TGTGCCAGCAGCACCCCGGGACTACTTCAGTACTTC
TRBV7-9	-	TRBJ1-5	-	CASSGLGYSNQPQHF	TGTGCCAGCAGCGGCCTGGGGTATAGCAATCAGCCCCAGCATTTT
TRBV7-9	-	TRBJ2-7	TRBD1	CASSPGQGRSGEQYF	TGTGCCAGCAGCCCGGGACAGGGGAGATCGGGCGAGCAGTACTTC
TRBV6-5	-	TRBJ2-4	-	CASSYLTPLAKNIQYF	TGTGCCAGCAGTTACCTCACGCCGCTAGCCAAAAACATTCAGTACTTC
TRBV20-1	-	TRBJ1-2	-	CSAAQDTSYYGYTF	TGCAGTGCCGCGCAGGACACGTCTTACTATGGCTACACCTTC
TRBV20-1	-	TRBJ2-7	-	CSARDASRVRYEQYF	TGCAGTGCTAGAGATGCATCCCGAGTTAGGTACGAGCAGTACTTC
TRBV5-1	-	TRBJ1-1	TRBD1	CASSWDSNTEAFF	TGCGCCAGCAGCTGGGACAGCAACACTGAAGCTTTCTTT
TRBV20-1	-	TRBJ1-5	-	CSAVPGLQQPQHF	TGCAGTGCGGTCCCGGGGTTACAGCAGCCCCAGCATTTT
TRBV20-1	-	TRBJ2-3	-	CSVGLGDTQYF	TGCAGTGTGGGCCTAGGGGATACGCAGTATTTT
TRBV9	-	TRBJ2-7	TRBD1	CASSVGDSESYEQYF	TGTGCCAGCAGCGTAGGGGACAGCGAATCCTACGAGCAGTACTTC
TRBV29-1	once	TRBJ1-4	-	CSVEDLGRAKFF	TGCAGCGTTGAAGATCTGGGACGCGCGAAGTTTTTT
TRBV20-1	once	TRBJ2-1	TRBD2	CSARDRGGGLYNEQFF	TGCAGTGCTAGAGATCGGGGCGGGGGGCTATACAATGAGCAGTTCTTC
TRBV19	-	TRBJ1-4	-	CASSTGMDEKLFF	TGTGCCAGTAGTACAGGAATGGATGAAAAACTGTTTTTT
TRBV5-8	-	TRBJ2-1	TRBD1	CASSFMGQGDNEQFF	TGTGCCAGCAGCTTCATGGGACAGGGCGACAATGAGCAGTTCTTC
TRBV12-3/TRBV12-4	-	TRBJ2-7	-	CASSPQTPVPYEQYF	TGTGCCAGCAGTCCGCAGACTCCCGTCCCCTACGAGCAGTACTTC
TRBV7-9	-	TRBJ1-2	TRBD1	CASSPGATGKDELYGYTF	TGTGCCAGCAGCCCCGGGGCGACAGGGAAGGATGAGCTCTATGGCTACACCTTC
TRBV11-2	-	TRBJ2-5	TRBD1	CASSLGGQGLQETQYF	TGTGCCAGCAGCTTAGGGGGACAGGGTTTGCAAGAGACCCAGTACTTC
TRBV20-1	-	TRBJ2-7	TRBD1	CSARSPSGGEQYF	TGCAGTGCTAGATCCCCGTCAGGGGGAGAGCAGTACTTC
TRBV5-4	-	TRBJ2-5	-	CASSSGSIETQYF	TGTGCCAGCAGTAGCGGTAGTATAGAGACCCAGTACTTC
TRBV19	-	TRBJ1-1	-	CASSIGGKTEAFF	TGTGCCAGTAGTATCGGGGGCAAAACTGAAGCTTTCTTT
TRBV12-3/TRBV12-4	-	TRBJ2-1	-	CASSWRGPLYNEQFF	TGTGCCAGCTCTTGGAGGGGCCCACTATACAATGAGCAGTTCTTC
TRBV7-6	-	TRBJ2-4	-	CASSPAPLGAKNIQYF	TGTGCCAGCAGCCCTGCCCCGTTGGGGGCCAAAAACATTCAGTACTTC
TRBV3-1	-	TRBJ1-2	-	CASSQENEWGGGYTF	TGTGCCAGCAGCCAAGAGAATGAGTGGGGAGGGGGCTACACCTTC
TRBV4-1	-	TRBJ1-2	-	CASSHAGTNYGYTF	TGCGCCAGCAGCCACGCAGGGACTAACTATGGCTACACCTTC
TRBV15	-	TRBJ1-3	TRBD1	CATSRGAGGADTIYF	TGTGCCACCAGCAGAGGCGCAGGGGGTGCCGACACCATATATTTT
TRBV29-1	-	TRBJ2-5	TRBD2	CSIEVSSGGETQYF	TGCAGCATTGAAGTCTCTAGCGGGGGGGAGACCCAGTACTTC
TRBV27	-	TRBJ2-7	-	CASRNRDKASEQYF	TGTGCCAGCAGGAACCGGGACAAAGCCTCCGAGCAGTACTTC
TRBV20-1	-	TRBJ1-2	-	CSASLGGPGYGYTF	TGCAGTGCATCCTTAGGGGGTCCGGGCTATGGCTACACCTTC
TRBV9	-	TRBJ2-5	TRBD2	CASSDSGGGRKTQYF	TGTGCCAGCAGCGATAGCGGGGGGGGCAGGAAGACCCAGTACTTC
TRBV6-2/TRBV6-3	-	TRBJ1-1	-	CASSYTDTEAFF	TGTGCCAGCAGTTACACTGACACTGAAGCTTTCTTT
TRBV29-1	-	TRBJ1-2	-	CSVDLSRDGYGYTF	TGCAGCGTCGACTTGAGTAGGGACGGCTATGGCTACACCTTC
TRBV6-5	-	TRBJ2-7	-	CASSSGLAGIVWEQYF	TGTGCCAGCAGTTCCGGACTCGCGGGGATCGTGTGGGAGCAGTACTTC
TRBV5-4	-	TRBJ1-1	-	CASSLPGMNTEAFF	TGTGCCAGCAGCCTCCCTGGCATGAACACTGAAGCTTTCTTT
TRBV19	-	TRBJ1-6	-	CASKARVESPLHF	TGTGCCAGTAAAGCGAGGGTTGAATCACCCCTCCACTTT
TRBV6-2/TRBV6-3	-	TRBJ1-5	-	CASSYFRTTSNQPQHF	TGTGCCAGCAGTTACTTTAGGACAACGAGCAATCAGCCCCAGCATTTT
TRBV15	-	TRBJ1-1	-	CATSRAGGQGEAFF	TGTGCCACCAGCAGAGCTGGGGGGCAGGGTGAAGCTTTCTTT
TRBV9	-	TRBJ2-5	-	CASSVGPGQETQYF	TGTGCCAGCAGCGTAGGGCCAGGACAAGAGACCCAGTACTTC
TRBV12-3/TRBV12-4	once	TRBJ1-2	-	CASSGRTDDYGYTF	TGTGCCAGCAGTGGAAGGACGGATGACTATGGCTACACCTTC
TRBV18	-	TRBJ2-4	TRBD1	CASSPGTGRNIQYF	TGTGCCAGCTCACCGGGGACAGGGAGGAACATTCAGTACTTC
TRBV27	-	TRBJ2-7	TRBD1	CASSLGGQGYYEQYF	TGTGCCAGCAGTTTAGGAGGACAGGGATACTACGAGCAGTACTTC
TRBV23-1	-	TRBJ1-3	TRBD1	CASRQGGENTIYF	TGCGCCAGCCGACAGGGTGGGGAAAACACCATATATTTT
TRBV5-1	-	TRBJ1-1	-	CASSLNLRNTEAFF	TGCGCCAGCAGCTTGAATTTGAGGAACACTGAAGCTTTCTTT
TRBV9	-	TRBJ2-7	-	CASSPGAVATYEQYF	TGTGCCAGCAGCCCAGGGGCAGTCGCTACCTACGAGCAGTACTTC
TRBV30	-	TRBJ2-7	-	CAWGTPSYEQYF	TGTGCCTGGGGGACACCGTCCTACGAGCAGTACTTC
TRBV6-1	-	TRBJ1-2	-	CASSEAFLEAGYTF	TGTGCCAGCAGTGAAGCCTTCTTGGAGGCTGGCTACACCTTC
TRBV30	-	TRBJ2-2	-	CAWVPTTSTKSNTGELFF	TGTGCCTGGGTGCCAACCACCTCCACAAAATCGAACACCGGGGAGCTGTTTTTT
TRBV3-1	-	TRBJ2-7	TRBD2	CASSQDRGGLEAYEQYF	TGTGCCAGCAGCCAAGATCGGGGGGGCCTCGAAGCCTACGAGCAGTACTTC
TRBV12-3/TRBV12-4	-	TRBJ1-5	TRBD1	CASSSGQGADQPQHF	TGTGCCAGCAGTTCGGGACAGGGGGCGGATCAGCCCCAGCATTTT
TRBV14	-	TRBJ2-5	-	CASSHLRIKETQYF	TGTGCCAGCAGCCACCTACGGATAAAAGAGACCCAGTACTTC
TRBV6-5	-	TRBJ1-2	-	CASSYPRGAGSDYGYTF	TGTGCCAGCAGTTACCCGAGAGGGGCAGGGAGCGACTATGGCTACACCTTC
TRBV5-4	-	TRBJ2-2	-	CASSSRRDFEGELFF	TGTGCCAGCAGCTCTCGTCGGGACTTCGAAGGGGAGCTGTTTTTT
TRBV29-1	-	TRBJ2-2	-	CSVSAQAGELFF	TGCAGCGTAAGCGCTCAGGCCGGGGAGCTGTTTTTT
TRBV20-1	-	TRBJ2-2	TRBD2	CSSSSAGAGELFF	TGCAGTTCCTCCTCGGCGGGAGCCGGGGAGCTGTTTTTT
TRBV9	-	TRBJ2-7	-	CASSVAVGSSGTYEQYF	TGTGCCAGCAGCGTAGCCGTAGGGTCATCAGGGACCTACGAGCAGTACTTC